This T cell receptor beta chain was captured by sequencing in a study of human T cells and chemical hapten exposure. Across the study: Small pooled library volume differences chiefly drove per-sample TCR yield variation. Study results and limitations: The study found expanded TCRs formed significantly more large CDR3 similarity clusters than controls.

Time point denoted: patch test 2, 6 weeks after DPC sensitization. Treatment given: therapeutic diphenylcyclopropenone sensitization with weekly scalp DPC. This clonotype was observed a handful of times. Its specificity is not known. The library gave individual cDNA molecules unique molecular identifiers. Each CDR3 protein gets one entry after TCRdb re-called the RACE reads with MiXCR. The sample has a few hundred thousand distinct CDR3 sequences, about 6% seen once. The source of this sequence is a young woman with alopecia areata. Some clones in this sample may be carry-over from other donors' samples. The sequencing used whole blood, collected in connection with sensitization to the hapten diphenylcyclopropenone (DPC).

The CDR3 bases are TGTGCCAGCAGCCGAAGGGGGTCCAATGAGCAGTTCTTC. It encodes CASSRRGSNEQFF. The chain links TRBV7-2 to TRBJ2-1, with a tentative D call TRBD1 (6 bases). Trimming removed 5 bases at V and 6 bases at J, with 11 bases between. The germline V gene encodes CDR1 SGHTA and CDR2 FQGNSA. The CDR3 has 13 residues.